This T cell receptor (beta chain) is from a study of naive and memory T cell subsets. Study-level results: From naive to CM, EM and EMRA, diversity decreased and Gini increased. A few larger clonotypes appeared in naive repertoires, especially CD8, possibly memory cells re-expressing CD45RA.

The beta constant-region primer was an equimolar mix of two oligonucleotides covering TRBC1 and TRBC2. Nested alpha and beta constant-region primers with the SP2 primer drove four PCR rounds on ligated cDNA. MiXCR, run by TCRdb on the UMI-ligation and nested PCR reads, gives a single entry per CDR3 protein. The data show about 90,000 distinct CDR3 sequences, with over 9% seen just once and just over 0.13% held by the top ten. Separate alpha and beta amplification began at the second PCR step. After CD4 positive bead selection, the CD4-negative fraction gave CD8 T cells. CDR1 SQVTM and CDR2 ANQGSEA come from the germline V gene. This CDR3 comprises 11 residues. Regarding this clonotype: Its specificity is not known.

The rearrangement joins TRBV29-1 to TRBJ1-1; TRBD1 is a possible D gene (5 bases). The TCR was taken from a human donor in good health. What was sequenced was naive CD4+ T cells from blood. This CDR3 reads CFAGGGTEAFF. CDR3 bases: TGCTTCGCGGGGGGGGGCACTGAAGCTTTCTTT.